This note documents a single TCR beta chain sequence. Its antigen is not identified. Trimming took 2 bases from V and 6 from J, leaving 17 bases between them. CDR3 length: 16 residues. Per germline, CDR1 SGHRS and CDR2 YFSETQ. The sample originates from a study of blood T cells in healthy people across ages. General study findings and limits: Older age coincided with a roughly linear decline in TCR beta diversity per million T cells.

Primed by a sample-barcoded 5' primer and a J-beta primer mix, a second PCR proceeded for about 7 to 11 cycles. TCRdb recomputed calls from the 5' RACE reads with MiXCR, one row per CDR3 protein. The sample has 650,000 to 800,000 distinct CDR3 sequences; around 42% are singletons. The gene calls are TRBV5-1 and TRBJ2-2, with unresolved D. This receptor was identified in a man in his 60s in good health. Sequencing was performed on blood. CDR3 protein: CASSLVLLGPAGELFF. Here the CDR3 DNA reads TGCGCCAGCAGCTTAGTGTTGTTGGGCCCGGCCGGGGAGCTGTTTTTT. Using reference TRBV5-1 and TRBJ2-2 for the parts outside the CDR3, the full variable domain is KAGVTQTPRYLIKTRGQQVTLSCSPISGHRSVSWYQQTPGQGLQFLFEYFSETQRNKGNFPGRFSGRQFSNSRSEMNVSTLELGDSALYLCASSLVLLGPAGELFFGEGSRLTVL.